What follows are 9 T cell receptor beta chains derived from one specimen sequenced in a study of tumour-infiltrating T cells in Burkitt lymphoma. The table came from immunoSEQ multiplex PCR; TCRdb's copy has only in-frame clones and leaves some out. The data hold 11,000 to 15,000 clones, with roughly 80% observed a single time. Material for sequencing was tumor tissue. Receptor source: a human donor with diffuse large B-cell lymphoma.

This clone was observed once. V usage is TRBV10-3 and J usage is TRBJ2-2, with 12 bases identical to TRBD2. The trim removed 9 bases at V and 6 bases at J, leaving 5 bases unmatched. This CDR3 is 14 amino acids long. Looked up from germline, CDR1 is ENHRY and CDR2 is SYGVKD. The CDR3 coding sequence is TGTGCCATAAGACTAGCGGGAGAGGCCGGGGAGCTGTTTTTT. Protein product: CAIRLAGEAGELFF.

The J gene is TRBJ2-3, the V gene TRBV6-4; perhaps TRBD2 as D (6 bases). CDR1 MRHNA and CDR2 SNTAGT come from the germline V gene. V dropped 2 bases and J dropped 3 bases, with 9 bases sitting between them. The CDR3 totals 14 residues. For the CDR3, the DNA is TGTGCCAGCAGTGACGGGGGGTGGACAGATACGCAGTATTTT. Its protein product is CASSDGGWTDTQYF.

The chain joins TRBV19 to TRBJ2-2, with TRBD1 as a possible D gene (6 bases). Germline V gives CDR1 LNHDA, CDR2 SQIVND (reference sequence). CDR3 size: 14 residues. V was shortened by 8 bases and J by 5 bases, with 15 bases between the two germline ends. The CDR3 region is CASRLYRETGELFF. The CDR3 nucleotides read TGTGCCAGTCGACTCTACAGGGAGACCGGGGAGCTGTTTTTT.

V is TRBV6-6 and J is TRBJ2-7, with D possibly being TRBD2 (6 bases). CDR1 and CDR2 (germline): MNHNY, SVGAGI (reference sequence). The CDR3 totals 13 residues. Trimming removed 6 bases from V and 2 bases from J, with 11 bases in between. This CDR3 reads CASSDGGTYEQYV. For the CDR3, the DNA is TGTGCCAGCAGCGATGGAGGGACCTACGAGCAGTACGTC.

In its sample, this clone was seen a few times. This chain connects TRBV7-2 to TRBJ1-4, with D maybe TRBD1 (6 bases). Germline V CDR1 and CDR2: SGHTA, FQGNSA. The CDR3 covers 14 residues. Trimming stripped 5 bases from V and 6 bases from J, with 13 bases between. CDR3: CASSTPGVYEKLFF. As DNA, the CDR3 is TGTGCCAGCAGCACCCCAGGGGTGTATGAAAAACTGTTTTTT.

This sequence joins TRBV6-1 and TRBJ2-7, with TRBD2 as a possible D gene (5 bases). Trimming left V 0 bases short and J 3 bases short, with 9 bases between. The germline CDR1 and CDR2 sequences are MNHNS and SASEGT. The CDR3 covers 14 residues. This CDR3 is CASSEADYVYEQYV. Here the CDR3 DNA reads TGTGCCAGCAGTGAAGCTGACTACGTCTACGAGCAGTACGTC.

The chain joins TRBV7-6 to TRBJ2-7; D uncertain. The germline V gene encodes CDR1 SGHVS and CDR2 FNYEAQ. V was cut by 0 bases and J by 5 bases, with 8 bases left in between. This CDR3 spans 13 amino acids. The CDR3 sequence is CASSLATRNEQYF. In nucleotides, the CDR3 is TGTGCCAGCAGCTTAGCTACCCGCAACGAGCAGTACTTC.

The J gene is TRBJ1-5, the V gene TRBV10-3; 9 nucleotides align to TRBD1. Germline-derived CDR1 and CDR2 are ENHRY and SYGVKD. The CDR3 is 15 amino acids. Trimming cost V 2 bases and J 4 bases; bases outside gene matches: 3. CDR3 coding DNA: TGTGCCATCAGTGAGCCCGACAGGGGGAATCAGCCCCAGCATTTT. Its translation is CAISEPDRGNQPQHF.

The rearrangement joins TRBV19 to TRBJ1-2; 7 bases are a match to TRBD1. Trimming removed 4 bases from V and 4 bases from J; junction bases left unmatched: 6. The CDR3 is 14 residues long. Germline CDR1 reads LNHDA; CDR2 reads SQIVND (reference sequence). The CDR3 here is CASSTRQGSYGYTF. CDR3 nucleotide sequence: TGTGCCAGTAGTACCCGACAGGGCAGCTATGGCTACACCTTC.